Listed here is a single TCR beta chain. Per the original methods: How many nucleated cells were present was estimated from reference gene primer amplification. TCRdb's copy holds only in-frame clones and misses some; the assay was immunoSEQ multiplex PCR. D and trimming come from the DNA, and the V and J calls and clone size come from that table. The data show about 220,000 clones, 83% seen once. CDR1 is SGHTA and CDR2 is FQGNSA in the germline V gene. The CDR3 contains 15 residues. Trimming pared 5 bases from V and 6 bases from J, leaving 16 bases between. The data were taken from a study of blood T cell repertoires in COVID-19. The wider study: Collection of acute and convalescent COVID-19 samples took place in the United States, Italy and Spain. T cells, B-cell-depleted T cells, or PBMCs provided the cDNA or gDNA that served as material.

The genes are TRBV7-2 and TRBJ2-2; D may be TRBD2 (7 bases). Sequencing was performed on peripheral blood. This receptor was taken from a middle-aged woman with active or convalescent COVID-19. CDR3 sequence: CASSPRGGVPGELFF. CDR3 DNA: TGTGCCAGCAGCCCAAGGGGGGGCGTACCCGGGGAGCTGTTTTTT.